This T cell receptor beta chain originates from a study of blood T cell repertoires in COVID-19. Study summary: The United States, Italy and Spain supplied acute and convalescent COVID-19 samples. Sample material is recorded as cDNA or gDNA derived from T cells, B-cell-depleted T cells, or PBMCs.

From germline, CDR1 is LNHNV and CDR2 YYDKDF (reference sequence). The CDR3 runs 13 residues. Trimming stripped 5 bases from V and 5 bases from J, with 12 bases between. Per the study methods: Amplification from reference gene primers served as the basis for estimated nucleated cell counts. TCRdb's table, derived via immunoSEQ multiplex PCR, lists solely in-frame clones and lacks some. Clone size and the V and J calls come from that table; the DNA yielded D and trimming. The table records 95,000 to 100,000 clones, around 87% of them present only once. The clonotype comes from a woman aged 30 to 39 with acute or convalescent COVID-19. The material sequenced was peripheral blood. The chain has TRBV15 and TRBJ1-2; a weak D match, TRBD1 (6 bases). Here the CDR3 reads CATSPDRVYGYTF. The CDR3 DNA is TGTGCCACCAGCCCGGACAGAGTATATGGCTACACCTTC.